This entry concerns a single T cell receptor (beta chain). Its antigen is currently unknown. Germline-derived CDR1 and CDR2 are SEHNR and FQNEAQ (reference sequence). The CDR3 has 14 amino acids. V was trimmed by 5 bases and J by 8 bases, leaving 16 bases between them. The data originate from a study of cytomegalovirus exposure and HLA in healthy donors. General study points: DRB1 had the most TCR associations and HLA-C the fewest, a later analysis found, with rates varying by HLA locus. The study labeled 150 or so TCR beta chains cytomegalovirus-associated. In a later analysis, a missense DCLRE1C variant was linked to TCR beta V- and J-gene trimming.

With 60 Vbeta and 13 Jbeta primers, the PCR was carried out. Generated by immunoSEQ multiplex PCR, the TCRdb table keeps only in-frame clones and is missing some. The data hold 60,000 to 70,000 clones, with approximately 71% observed a single time. This receptor was obtained from a man aged 50-59 years in good health and CMV-seropositive. The sequencing input was PBMCs. The chain is built from TRBV7-9 and TRBJ2-1, with a weak D call TRBD1 (6 bases). CDR3 nucleotide sequence: TGTGCCAGCAGCAAGAACAGGGAATTGCATGAGCAGTTCTTC. Translation: CASSKNRELHEQFF.